This T cell receptor beta chain was observed in a study of technical replicates of blood from a few donors. Profiled with immunoSEQ multiplex PCR; TCRdb holds only in-frame clones, not every one. The sample shows about 56,000 clones, nearly 95% of them seen only once. Germline assignment: CDR1 SGHAT and CDR2 FQNNGV. V shed 1 base, J shed 3 bases, and the junction held 8 bases outside the gene matches. The CDR3 has 17 amino acids. This chain uses TRBV11-2 with TRBJ2-5; 10 nucleotides align to TRBD2. Source material: PBMCs. This sequence originates from a human donor in good health. Some clones in this sample may be carry-over from other donors' samples. CDR3 protein: CASSLGSSGGLKETQYF. Here the CDR3 DNA reads TGTGCCAGCAGCTTAGGGTCTAGCGGGGGCCTTAAAGAGACCCAGTACTTC.